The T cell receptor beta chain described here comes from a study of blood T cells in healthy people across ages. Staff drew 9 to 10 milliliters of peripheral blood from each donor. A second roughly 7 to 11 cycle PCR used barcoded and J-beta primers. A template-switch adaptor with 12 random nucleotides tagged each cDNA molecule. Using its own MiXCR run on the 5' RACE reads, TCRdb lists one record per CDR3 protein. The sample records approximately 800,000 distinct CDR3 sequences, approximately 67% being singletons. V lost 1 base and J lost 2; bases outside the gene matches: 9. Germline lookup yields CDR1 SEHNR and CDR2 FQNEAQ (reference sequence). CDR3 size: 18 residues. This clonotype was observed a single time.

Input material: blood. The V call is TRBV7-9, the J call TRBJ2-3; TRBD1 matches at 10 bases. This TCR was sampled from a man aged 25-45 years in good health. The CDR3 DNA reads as TGTGCCAGCAGCTTAGGGAGCGGGACAGGGGTCTTCACAGATACGCAGTATTTT. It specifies CASSLGSGTGVFTDTQYF. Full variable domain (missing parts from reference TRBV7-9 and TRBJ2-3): DTGVSQNPRHKITKRGQNVTFRCDPISEHNRLYWYRQTLGQGPEFLTYFQNEAQLEKSRLLSDRFSAERPKGSFSTLEIQRTEQGDSAMYLCASSLGSGTGVFTDTQYFGPGTRLTVL.